One and the same sample provided the 5 T cell receptor beta chains below, sequenced in a study of shared clonotypes between healthy human individuals. Using immunoSEQ multiplex PCR, the repertoire was profiled, and TCRdb retains in-frame clones only, with some absent. This sample has 100,000 to 120,000 clones, with about 70% found just once. The sequenced sample was memory CD8+ T cells sorted from blood. The subset was: CD45RO+ cells pooled with CCR7-negative TemRA cells. These receptors all stem from a woman in her twenties or thirties in good health.

The chain couples TRBV7-6 to TRBJ1-5; a possible D gene is TRBD1 (5 bases). The CDR3 contains 14 residues. Germline V gene sequence: CDR1 SGHVS, CDR2 FNYEAQ. The V gene lost 4 bases and the J gene lost 9 bases, with 16 bases spanning the gap. CDR3 bases: TGTGCCAGCAGCTCCCGGGGGGGGTCAGCGCCCCAGCATTTT. This sequence encodes CASSSRGGSAPQHF.

At least ten counts were recorded for this clone. The V and J genes are TRBV6-1 and TRBJ2-5; 14 nucleotides align to TRBD2. The germline V gene has CDR1 MNHNS and CDR2 SASEGT. This CDR3 is built from 14 residues. The V and J ends lost 10 bases and 5 bases, in that order; junction bases with no gene match: 6. CDR3 sequence reads: CATGTSGSGETQYF. The DNA for the CDR3 is TGTGCCACAGGGACTAGCGGGAGTGGGGAGACCCAGTACTTC.

The J gene is TRBJ2-1, the V gene TRBV5-1; D is uncertain. The germline V gene encodes CDR1 SGHRS and CDR2 YFSETQ. The CDR3 sequence is 14 residues long. The V and J ends lost 4 bases and 10 bases respectively, with 18 bases between them. CDR3 amino acids: CASSPLVSPLEQFF. DNA for the CDR3: TGCGCCAGCAGCCCGCTGGTTTCTCCCTTAGAGCAGTTCTTC.

This clone has only a few counts. V usage is TRBV6-1 and J usage is TRBJ1-1; TRBD1 is a possible D gene (5 bases). In germline, CDR1 is MNHNS, CDR2 SASEGT. Trimming removed 0 bases at V and 8 bases at J, with 13 bases between. This CDR3 spans 14 amino acids. CDR3 in DNA: TGTGCCAGCAGTGAAGCGCTTGGGGCAGTCGAAGCTTTCTTT. As protein: CASSEALGAVEAFF.

The chain carries TRBV5-6 and TRBJ1-1; possibly TRBD1 for D (6 bases). The V end lost 3 bases, the J end lost 5 bases, and 14 bases lay between the germline ends. CDR1 SGHDT and CDR2 YYEEEE come from the germline V gene. The CDR3 sequence is 14 residues long. CDR3 amino acids: CASSSATGWTEAFF. CDR3 nucleotide sequence: TGTGCCAGCAGCTCGGCCACAGGGTGGACTGAAGCTTTCTTT.